The 7 T cell receptor beta chains listed next were all sequenced from one sample in a study of CD8 T cells in ankylosing spondylitis. One entry per CDR3 protein, called by TCRdb with MiXCR from the 5' RACE reads. The sample shows 450,000 to 550,000 distinct CDR3 sequences, about 5.2% of them seen only once. Antigen specificity for these receptors is unknown. Points from the study as a whole: Blood of patients with ankylosing spondylitis appeared to be characterized by a TCR beta motif of fewer than 10 highly homologous variants.

Sequencing was carried out using blood, either unsorted or a sorted T cell fraction (not recorded which). The receptor set was obtained from a male donor with ankylosing spondylitis.

This clonotype was found a few times. This rearrangement joins TRBV12-3 or TRBV12-4 to TRBJ2-1; 8 nucleotides align to TRBD1. V shed 6 bases and J 1 base; nucleotides not matched to a gene: 5. The CDR3 is 15 amino acids. The CDR3 DNA is TGTGCCAGCAGGAGAACAGGGGGGTCCTACAATGAGCAGTTCTTC. This codes for CASRRTGGSYNEQFF.

This clonotype came up many times. This chain uses TRBV2 with TRBJ1-5; no clear D gene. Trimming cost V 7 bases and J 1 base, with 8 bases left between them. Germline CDR1 and CDR2: SNHLY and FYNNEI. This CDR3 is 13 amino acids long. CDR3 coding DNA: TGTGCCAGCAAAATGGACAGCAATCAGCCCCAGCATTTT. Translating it yields CASKMDSNQPQHF.

This clonotype has ten or more counts. The chain recombines TRBV20-1 with TRBJ1-5, with 8 bases fitting TRBD1. Germline V lookup: CDR1 DFQATT, CDR2 SNEGSKA (reference sequence). CDR3 length: 14 residues. V lost 6 bases, J lost 5 bases, and 9 bases stayed unmatched. Here the CDR3 reads CSAKDRAGHQPQHF. In nucleotides, the CDR3 is TGCAGTGCGAAGGACAGGGCCGGTCATCAGCCCCAGCATTTT.

This clonotype has at least ten counts. The chain has TRBV7-6 and TRBJ1-2; TRBD1 matches 11 bases. V lost 4 bases to trimming and J lost 3 bases; unmatched junction nucleotides: 4. Germline lookup yields CDR1 SGHVS and CDR2 FNYEAQ. The CDR3 has 15 residues. The CDR3 sequence: CASSSGQGAYYGYTF. The DNA of the CDR3 is TGTGCCAGCAGCTCTGGACAGGGGGCGTACTATGGCTACACCTTC.

The chain is built from TRBV10-2 and TRBJ2-1, with 11 bases matching TRBD2. CDR3 length equals 15 residues. V was pared by 6 bases and J by 5 bases, with 6 bases of the junction left unmatched. Germline assignment: CDR1 WSHSY and CDR2 SAAADI. CDR3 nucleotide sequence: TGCGCCAGCAGCGTCACTAGCGGGAGCCACAATGAGCAGTTCTTC. This codes for CASSVTSGSHNEQFF.

With regard to this clonotype: A much larger clone is a single base away; this may be a read error. The rearrangement uses TRBV20-1 and TRBJ1-1, with unresolved D. Trimming shortened V by 4 bases and J by 7 bases, and 22 bases separated the two germline ends. CDR1 is DFQATT and CDR2 is SNEGSKA in the germline V gene (reference sequence). CDR3 length: 15 amino acids. CDR3 residues: CSAKGSQTPRYEAFF. CDR3 coding DNA: TGCAGTGCTAAAGGGTCCCAGACGCCTCGGTATGAAGCTTTCTTT.

This clonotype came up many times. V and J are TRBV5-1 and TRBJ1-1; D is undetermined. Germline V gene data show CDR1 as SGHRS and CDR2 as YFSETQ. The length of the CDR3 is 16 residues. V lost 0 bases to trimming and J lost 1 base, with 13 bases between them. The CDR3 spells CASSLVSDPWNTEAFF. The CDR3 region has the DNA TGCGCCAGCAGCTTGGTCTCGGACCCGTGGAACACTGAAGCTTTCTTT.